These T cell receptor beta chains were read from a single sample in a study of blood T cell repertoires in COVID-19. The method was immunoSEQ multiplex PCR; TCRdb's version includes in-frame clones alone and lacks a portion of them. The sample lists around 130,000 clones; about 86% were seen once. Sample: PBMCs or T cells enriched from blood (not recorded which). The source of these receptors is a man aged 35-49 years with acute COVID-19. Each CDR3 is given without its conserved first and last residue. A D gene is named only where the DNA matches it firmly.

j_call v_call d_call cdr3_aa
TRBJ2-1 TRBV7-7 TRBD2 ASSLSGRDHEQF
TRBJ2-7 TRBV27 TRBD2 ASSLFSGRVPYEQY
TRBJ2-7 TRBV11-2 NA ASSLGGVEQY
TRBJ2-6 TRBV9 TRBD1 ASSVDTQGVHNSGANVLT
TRBJ2-1 TRBV7-9 TRBD2 ASSLSSGGWNEQF
TRBJ1-2 TRBV11-2 NA ASSLSAGQDGYT
TRBJ1-2 TRBV11-2 TRBD1 ASSLDPRDRVNYGYT
TRBJ2-5 TRBV28 TRBD2 ASSSLLAGAGETQY
TRBJ2-7 TRBV28 NA ASSSSVGGPYEQY
TRBJ2-5 TRBV3-1/TRBV3-2 TRBD1 ASSPPRGTGGLETQY
TRBJ2-1 TRBV29-1 TRBD2 STASGGTYSYNEQF
TRBJ1-1 TRBV12-3/TRBV12-4 NA ASRLTRGEAF
TRBJ1-5 TRBV30 NA AWSVMGGKQPQH
TRBJ2-7 TRBV13 TRBD2 ASSPTAGEGYEQY
TRBJ2-3 TRBV2 NA ASSEAGLEADTQY
TRBJ1-4 TRBV6-1 TRBD1 ASSEEGQWNEKLF
TRBJ2-2 TRBV18 NA ASSPWTQENTGELF
TRBJ1-1 TRBV29-1 TRBD1 SVVGQGGTEAF
TRBJ2-1 TRBV29-1 TRBD1 SVLVGTADYNEQF
TRBJ1-1 TRBV23-1 NA ASRGGHRTEAF
TRBJ1-2 TRBV14 NA ASSLPYGGLGYT
TRBJ1-2 TRBV6-2/TRBV6-3 NA ASSPRGGLGYT
TRBJ2-2 TRBV7-5 NA ARSPTGGLTIAVGTGELF
TRBJ1-2 TRBV27 NA ASSGGSGYT
TRBJ2-2 TRBV6-1 TRBD2 ASSGGLAGAANTGELF
TRBJ1-2 TRBV24-1 TRBD1 ATSDLTGQGARNYGYT
TRBJ1-3 TRBV9 NA ASSRQSSGNTIY
TRBJ2-2 TRBV7-3 NA ASSLTGLSNTGELF
TRBJ2-2 TRBV5-1 NA ASRKAGTNTGELF
TRBJ1-5 TRBV19 TRBD1 ASSVKGALLYSNQPQH
TRBJ2-3 TRBV18 NA ASSPSPGAGDTQY
TRBJ2-3 TRBV3-1/TRBV3-2 NA ASSQQGTDTQY
TRBJ2-1 TRBV3-1/TRBV3-2 NA ASSRGQAAYNEQF
TRBJ2-7 TRBV6-5 TRBD1 ASSTWDREPYEQY
TRBJ1-5 TRBV29-1 NA SVPAGPGGAQPQH
TRBJ2-7 TRBV18 TRBD2 ASSRGTSGTPYEQY
TRBJ1-4 TRBV18 NA ASSLSQGSSGEKLF
TRBJ2-1 TRBV6-4 TRBD2 ASSDPGLGDNEQF
TRBJ1-6 TRBV5-1 NA ASSLGTGSISPLH
TRBJ1-5 TRBV5-1 NA ASSFGGDQPQH
TRBJ1-1 TRBV19 NA ASSIGQNLNTEAF
TRBJ2-5 TRBV6-6 TRBD2 ASTDRAGGQETQY
TRBJ2-7 TRBV28 TRBD1 ASSYHQGVIYEQY
TRBJ1-4 TRBV19 TRBD1 ASSRQGLFNEKLF
TRBJ1-2 TRBV19 TRBD1 ASSNRILQGIRTDGYT